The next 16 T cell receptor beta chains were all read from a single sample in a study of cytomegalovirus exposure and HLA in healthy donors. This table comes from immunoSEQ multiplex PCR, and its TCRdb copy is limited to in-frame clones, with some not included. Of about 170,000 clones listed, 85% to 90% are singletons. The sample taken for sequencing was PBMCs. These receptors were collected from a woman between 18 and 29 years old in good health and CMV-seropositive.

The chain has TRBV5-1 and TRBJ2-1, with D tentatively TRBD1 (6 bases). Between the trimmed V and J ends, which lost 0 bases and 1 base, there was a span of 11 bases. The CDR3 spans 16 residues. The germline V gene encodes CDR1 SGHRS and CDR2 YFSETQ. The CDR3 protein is CASSLAPGVSYNEQFF. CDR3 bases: TGCGCCAGCAGCTTGGCCCCAGGGGTTTCCTACAATGAGCAGTTCTTC.

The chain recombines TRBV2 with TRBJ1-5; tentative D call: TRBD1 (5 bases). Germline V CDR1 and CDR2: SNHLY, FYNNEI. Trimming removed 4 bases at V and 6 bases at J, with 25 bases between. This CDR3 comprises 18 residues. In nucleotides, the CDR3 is TGTGCCAGCAGTGGTGGGACTTGGTACAGAGGCGCGGGTCAGCCCCAGCATTTT. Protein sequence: CASSGGTWYRGAGQPQHF.

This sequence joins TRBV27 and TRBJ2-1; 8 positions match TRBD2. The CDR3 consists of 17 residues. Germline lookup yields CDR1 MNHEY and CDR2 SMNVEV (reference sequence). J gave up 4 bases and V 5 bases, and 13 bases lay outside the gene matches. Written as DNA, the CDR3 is TGTGCCAGCAGTGTAGTCCCCGGGAGGGTTAGGTACAATGAGCAGTTCTTC. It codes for CASSVVPGRVRYNEQFF.

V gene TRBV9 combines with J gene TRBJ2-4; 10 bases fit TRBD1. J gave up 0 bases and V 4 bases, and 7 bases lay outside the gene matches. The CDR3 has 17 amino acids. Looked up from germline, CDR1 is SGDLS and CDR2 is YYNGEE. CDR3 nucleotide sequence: TGTGCCAGCAGCCCACGACAGGGGGCGCGAGCCAAAAACATTCAGTACTTC. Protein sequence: CASSPRQGARAKNIQYF.

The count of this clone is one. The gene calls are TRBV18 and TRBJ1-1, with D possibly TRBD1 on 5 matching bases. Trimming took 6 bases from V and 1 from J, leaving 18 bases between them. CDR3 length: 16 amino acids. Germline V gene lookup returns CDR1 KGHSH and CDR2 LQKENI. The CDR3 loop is CASSAGAGLTNTEAFF. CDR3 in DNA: TGTGCCAGCTCCGCCGGTGCAGGGCTCACGAACACTGAAGCTTTCTTT.

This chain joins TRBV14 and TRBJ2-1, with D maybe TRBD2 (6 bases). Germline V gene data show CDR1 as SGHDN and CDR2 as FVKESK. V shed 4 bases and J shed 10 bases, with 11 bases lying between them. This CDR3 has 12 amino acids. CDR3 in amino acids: CASSPTGLEQFF. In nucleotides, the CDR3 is TGTGCCAGCAGCCCCACTGGACTAGAGCAGTTCTTC.

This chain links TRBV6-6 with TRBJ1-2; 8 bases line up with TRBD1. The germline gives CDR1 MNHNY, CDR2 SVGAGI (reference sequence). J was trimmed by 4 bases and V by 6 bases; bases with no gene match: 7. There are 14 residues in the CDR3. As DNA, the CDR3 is TGTGCCAGCAGAAAGACAGGGGTGGGCTATGGCTACACCTTC. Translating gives CASRKTGVGYGYTF.

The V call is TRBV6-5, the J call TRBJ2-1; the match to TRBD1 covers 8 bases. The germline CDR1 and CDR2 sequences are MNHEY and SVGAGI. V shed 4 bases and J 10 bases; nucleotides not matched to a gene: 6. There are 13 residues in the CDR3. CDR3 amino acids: CASSSGQVPEQFF. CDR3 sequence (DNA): TGTGCCAGCAGTTCGGGACAGGTTCCCGAGCAGTTCTTC.

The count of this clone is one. CDR3 residues: CASSFLGGSETQYF. In DNA form, the CDR3 reads TGTGCCAGCAGCTTCCTAGGGGGCTCGGAGACCCAGTACTTC. The V gene is TRBV7-2, the J gene TRBJ2-5; 7 bases are shared with TRBD1. The CDR3 is 14 residues long. Germline CDR1 reads SGHTA; CDR2 reads FQGNSA. The V and J ends lost 3 bases and 5 bases, in that order; junction bases with no gene match: 6.

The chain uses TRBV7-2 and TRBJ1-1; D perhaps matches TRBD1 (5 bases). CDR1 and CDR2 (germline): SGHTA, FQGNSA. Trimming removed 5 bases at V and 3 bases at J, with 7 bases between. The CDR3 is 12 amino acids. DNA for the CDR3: TGTGCCAGCAGCGTGACAGACACTGAAGCTTTCTTT. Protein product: CASSVTDTEAFF.

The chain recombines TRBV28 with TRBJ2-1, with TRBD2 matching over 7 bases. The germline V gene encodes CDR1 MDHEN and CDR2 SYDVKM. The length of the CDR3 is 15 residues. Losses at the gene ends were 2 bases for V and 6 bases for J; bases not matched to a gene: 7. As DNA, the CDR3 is TGTGCCAGCAGTTTAGCGGGAGAGGCGGGCAATGAGCAGTTCTTC. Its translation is CASSLAGEAGNEQFF.

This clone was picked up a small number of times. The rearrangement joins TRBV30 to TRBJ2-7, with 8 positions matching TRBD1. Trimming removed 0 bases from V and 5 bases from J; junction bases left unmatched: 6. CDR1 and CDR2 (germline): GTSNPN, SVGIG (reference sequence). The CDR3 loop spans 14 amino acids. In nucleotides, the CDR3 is TGTGCCTGGAGTGTAGGCAGGGGGCCGGACGAGCAGTACTTC. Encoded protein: CAWSVGRGPDEQYF.

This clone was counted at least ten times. For the CDR3, the DNA is TGTGCCAGCAGCGACAATCGAGGCGATGAGCAGTTCTTC. It specifies CASSDNRGDEQFF. The rearrangement uses TRBV9 and TRBJ2-1; D unresolved. The CDR3 has 13 residues. The V gene lost 3 bases and the J gene lost 8 bases, with 12 bases spanning the gap. The germline CDR1 and CDR2 sequences are SGDLS and YYNGEE.

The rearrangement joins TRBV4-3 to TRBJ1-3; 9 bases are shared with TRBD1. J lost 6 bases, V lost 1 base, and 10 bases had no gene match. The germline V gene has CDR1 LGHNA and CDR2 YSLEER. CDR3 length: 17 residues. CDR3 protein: CASSQGARTGVANTIYF. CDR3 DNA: TGCGCCAGCAGCCAAGGGGCCCGGACAGGGGTAGCAAACACCATATATTTT.

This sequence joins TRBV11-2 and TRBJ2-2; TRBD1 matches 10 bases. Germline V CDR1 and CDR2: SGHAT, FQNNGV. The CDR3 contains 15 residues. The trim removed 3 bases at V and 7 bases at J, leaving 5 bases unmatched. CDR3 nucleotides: TGTGCCAGCAGCTTGGGACAGGGGAACGTCGGGGAGCTGTTTTTT. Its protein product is CASSLGQGNVGELFF. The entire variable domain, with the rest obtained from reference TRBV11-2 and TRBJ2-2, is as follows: EAGVAQSPRYKIIEKRQSVAFWCNPISGHATLYWYQQILGQGPKLLIQFQNNGVVDDSQLPKDRFSAERLKGVDSTLKIQPAKLEDSAVYLCASSLGQGNVGELFFGEGSRLTVL.

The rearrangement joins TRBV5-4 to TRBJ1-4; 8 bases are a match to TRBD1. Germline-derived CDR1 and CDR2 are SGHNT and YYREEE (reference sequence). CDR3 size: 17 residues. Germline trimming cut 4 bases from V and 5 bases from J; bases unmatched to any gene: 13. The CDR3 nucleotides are TGTGCCAGCAGCCAGGGATCCCGGGACAGGAAAAATGAAAAACTGTTTTTT. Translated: CASSQGSRDRKNEKLFF.